This TCR beta chain was observed in a study of blood T cell repertoires in COVID-19. V was shortened by 4 bases and J by 8 bases, with 12 bases between the two germline ends. The CDR3 runs to 14 residues. Germline CDR1 is MNHEY and CDR2 is SMNVEV (reference sequence). For recovered donors of Cohort 3, there were two negative PCRs, clearance, or symptom resolution. TCRdb keeps only in-frame clones here, not all; method: immunoSEQ multiplex PCR. The data hold about 250,000 clones, with around 89% observed a single time. This clonotype was obtained from a woman aged 18-29 years who had recovered from COVID-19. V is TRBV27 and J is TRBJ1-6, with D possibly matching TRBD1 (5 bases). Material for sequencing was PBMCs or T cells enriched from blood (not recorded which). Written as DNA, the CDR3 is TGTGCCAGCAGTTATTTAGGGGCCGATTCACCCCTCCACTTT. This encodes CASSYLGADSPLHF.